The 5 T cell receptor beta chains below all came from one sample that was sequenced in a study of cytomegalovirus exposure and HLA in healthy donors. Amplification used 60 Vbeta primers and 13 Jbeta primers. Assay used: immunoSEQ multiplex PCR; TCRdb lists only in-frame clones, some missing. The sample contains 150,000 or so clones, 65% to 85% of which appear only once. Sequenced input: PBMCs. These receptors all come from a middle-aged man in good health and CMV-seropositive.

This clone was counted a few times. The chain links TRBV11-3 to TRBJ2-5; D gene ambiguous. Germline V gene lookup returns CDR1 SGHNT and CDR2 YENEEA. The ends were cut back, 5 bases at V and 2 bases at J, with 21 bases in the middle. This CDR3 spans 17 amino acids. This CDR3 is CASSVRGRNTLQETQYF. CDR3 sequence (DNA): TGTGCCAGCAGCGTCCGCGGTAGGAACACATTACAAGAGACCCAGTACTTC.

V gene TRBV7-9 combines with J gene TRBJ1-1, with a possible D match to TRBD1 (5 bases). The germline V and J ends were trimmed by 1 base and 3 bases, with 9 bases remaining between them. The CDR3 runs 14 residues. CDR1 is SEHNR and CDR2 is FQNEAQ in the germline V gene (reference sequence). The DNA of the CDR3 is TGTGCCAGCAGCTTAGGGTCAGGGTACACTGAAGCTTTCTTT. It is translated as CASSLGSGYTEAFF.

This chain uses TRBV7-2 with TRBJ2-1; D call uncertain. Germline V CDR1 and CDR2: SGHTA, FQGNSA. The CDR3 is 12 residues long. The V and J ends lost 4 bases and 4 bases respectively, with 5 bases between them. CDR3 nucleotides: TGTGCCAGCAGCTCTAGATACAATGAGCAGTTCTTC. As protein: CASSSRYNEQFF.

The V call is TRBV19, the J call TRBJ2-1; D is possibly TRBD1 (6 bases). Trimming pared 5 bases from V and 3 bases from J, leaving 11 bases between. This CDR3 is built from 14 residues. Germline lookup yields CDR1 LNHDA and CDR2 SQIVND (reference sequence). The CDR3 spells CASSSTGYYNEQFF. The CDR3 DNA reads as TGTGCCAGTAGTTCGACAGGATACTACAATGAGCAGTTCTTC.

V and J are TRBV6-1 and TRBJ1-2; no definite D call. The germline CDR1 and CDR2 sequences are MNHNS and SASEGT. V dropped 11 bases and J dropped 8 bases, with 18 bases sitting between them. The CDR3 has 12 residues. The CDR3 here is CAGSVTGYGYTF. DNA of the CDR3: TGTGCCGGTAGTGTGACGGGTTACGGCTACACCTTC.